This TCR beta chain was profiled in a study of T cells after yellow fever vaccination. Study-wide points: Post-booster repertoires contained most primary-vaccination clones again (96% CD4, over 70% CD8).

For TCR, cDNA came from 5'RACE template switching, which added a universal primer site and UMIs. Via MiXCR, TCRdb re-called the 5' RACE reads, giving one row per CDR3 protein. The profile shows roughly 260,000 distinct CDR3 sequences, 10% to 15% of them singletons. This clonotype appeared a few times. What it binds is unknown. The sequences come from CD4+ T cells sorted from PBMCs, collected 45 days after the yellow fever booster vaccination. The sequence derives from a man in his thirties or forties who received the YFV17D yellow fever vaccine.

The DNA of the CDR3 is TGTGCCAGCAGCTTTTCAACAGGGTCCTACAATGAGCAGTTCTTC. Its translation is CASSFSTGSYNEQFF. V usage is TRBV7-2 and J usage is TRBJ2-1; D possibly corresponds to TRBD1 (6 bases). Looked up from germline, CDR1 is SGHTA and CDR2 is FQGNSA. Trimming removed 3 bases from V and 1 base from J, with 10 bases in between. This CDR3 comprises 15 residues.